This entry lists 30 T cell receptor beta chains sequenced from one sample in a study of cytomegalovirus exposure and HLA in healthy donors. The PCR was carried out with 60 Vbeta primers and 13 Jbeta primers. TCRdb's copy holds only in-frame clones and misses some; the assay was immunoSEQ multiplex PCR. The sample lists about 70,000 clones; 60% to 80% were seen once. The sequencing input was PBMCs. All receptors derive from a girl aged 5-17 years in good health and CMV-seropositive.

The chain uses TRBV28 and TRBJ2-7; 10 bases line up with TRBD2. Germline lookup yields CDR1 MDHEN and CDR2 SYDVKM. The CDR3 is 14 amino acids. V lost 8 bases, J lost 3 bases, and 7 bases stayed unmatched. The CDR3 bases are TGTGCCAGCCTCGCTAGCGGGAGCCTCTACGAGCAGTACTTC. Translated: CASLASGSLYEQYF. Drawing the rest from reference TRBV28 and TRBJ2-7, the complete variable domain is DVKVTQSSRYLVKRTGEKVFLECVQDMDHENMFWYRQDPGLGLRLIYFSYDVKMKEKGDIPEGYSVSREKKERFSLILESASTNQTSMYLCASLASGSLYEQYFGPGTRLTVT.

The chain combines TRBV25-1 with TRBJ2-7, with D maybe TRBD1 (5 bases). V was trimmed by 7 bases and J by 2 bases, leaving 12 bases between them. CDR1 and CDR2 from the germline V gene are MGHDK and SYGVNS. There are 13 residues in the CDR3. The DNA of the CDR3 is TGTGCCAGCAACGGGCAGGGTACCTACGAGCAGTACTTC. Amino acid sequence: CASNGQGTYEQYF.

V gene TRBV7-9 combines with J gene TRBJ1-2; D is unclear. CDR1 is SEHNR, CDR2 FQNEAQ, per germline (reference sequence). The CDR3 spans 15 residues. Trimming stripped 4 bases from V and 5 bases from J, with 17 bases between. The CDR3 sequence: CASSSATLPRYGYTF. The CDR3 DNA sequence: TGTGCCAGCAGCTCGGCGACTCTTCCTCGGTATGGCTACACCTTC.

The rearrangement uses TRBV19 and TRBJ1-6, with a possible D match to TRBD1 (5 bases). V was trimmed by 3 bases and J by 13 bases, leaving 16 bases between them. This CDR3 region has 14 residues. Germline CDR1 is LNHDA and CDR2 is SQIVND (reference sequence). The CDR3 loop reads CASSIWTRNLPLHF. The CDR3 DNA reads TGTGCCAGTAGTATTTGGACACGAAACCTTCCCCTCCACTTT.

This clone appeared once. The chain joins TRBV30 to TRBJ1-2; tentatively, D is TRBD1 (6 bases). Trimming took 4 bases from V and 8 from J, leaving 20 bases between them. CDR3 length equals 14 residues. In germline, CDR1 is GTSNPN, CDR2 SVGIG (reference sequence). The CDR3 sequence is CAWKGRGADGGYTF. The CDR3 bases are TGTGCCTGGAAGGGGAGGGGGGCCGATGGGGGCTACACCTTC.

The chain joins TRBV6-5 to TRBJ2-3; 12 bases match TRBD2. Germline CDR1 is MNHEY and CDR2 is SVGAGI. The CDR3 extends over 14 amino acids. Unmatched junction bases numbered 3, after V lost 7 bases and J lost 4 bases. CDR3 protein: CASNRLAGADTQYF. The CDR3 DNA sequence: TGTGCCAGCAACAGACTAGCGGGAGCAGATACGCAGTATTTT.

The genes are TRBV14 and TRBJ2-1, with 11 bases lining up with TRBD2. Germline CDR1 reads SGHDN; CDR2 reads FVKESK. The ends lost 2 bases at V and 9 bases at J; junction bases unmatched: 9. The length of the CDR3 is 16 residues. The CDR3: CASSQLAGGVNGEQFF. The CDR3 DNA reads as TGTGCCAGCAGCCAACTAGCGGGAGGTGTTAACGGTGAGCAGTTCTTC.

The chain uses TRBV28 and TRBJ1-2, with 7 bases lining up with TRBD1. This CDR3 has 13 amino acids. J was trimmed by 7 bases and V by 5 bases; bases with no gene match: 7. CDR1 and CDR2 (germline): MDHEN, SYDVKM. CDR3 amino acids: CASSLDRKSGYTF. The CDR3 coding sequence is TGTGCCAGCAGTCTGGACAGGAAGAGTGGCTACACCTTC.

The J gene is TRBJ2-7, the V gene TRBV28; D ambiguous. Germline values: CDR1 MDHEN, CDR2 SYDVKM. Trimming left V 4 bases short and J 3 bases short, with 10 bases between. The CDR3 is made up of 13 amino acids. CDR3 coding DNA: TGTGCCAGCAGTTCGTCCCAGGACTACGAGCAGTACTTC. Translation gives CASSSSQDYEQYF.

The rearrangement uses TRBV7-9 and TRBJ1-5, with D perhaps TRBD1 (6 bases). V lost 5 bases, J lost 7 bases, and 12 bases lay in between. This CDR3 spans 13 amino acids. The germline gives CDR1 SEHNR, CDR2 FQNEAQ (reference sequence). CDR3 sequence reads: CASSGGAEQPQHF. The CDR3 DNA is TGTGCCAGCAGCGGGGGGGCGGAGCAGCCCCAGCATTTT.

The chain is built from TRBV4-2 and TRBJ1-6, with 9 bases that match TRBD1. The germline V gene encodes CDR1 LGHNA and CDR2 YNFKEQ. With V trimmed by 5 bases and J by 8 bases, 10 bases remained unmatched. The length of the CDR3 is 16 residues. CDR3 DNA sequence: TGTGCCAGCAGCGTACGACAGGGGGAAGGGGATTCACCCCTCCACTTT. Amino acids: CASSVRQGEGDSPLHF.

The rearrangement joins TRBV30 to TRBJ2-1, with 7 nucleotides matching TRBD1. The germline CDR1 and CDR2 sequences are GTSNPN and SVGIG (reference sequence). CDR3 size: 16 residues. V was clipped by 3 bases and J by 5 bases; unmatched bases: 13. In DNA, the CDR3 is TGTGCCTGGAGAGTGGGCCCGGGACAGTTGGACAATGAGCAGTTCTTC. This codes for CAWRVGPGQLDNEQFF.

This chain joins TRBV6-5 and TRBJ1-2; a possible D gene is TRBD1 (6 bases). Per germline, CDR1 MNHEY and CDR2 SVGAGI. The CDR3 is 15 amino acids. V was shortened by 5 bases and J by 8 bases, with 21 bases between the two germline ends. The CDR3 here is CASSPTGGGEGGYTF. CDR3 coding DNA: TGTGCCAGCAGTCCGACCGGGGGGGGCGAAGGGGGCTACACCTTC.

This sequence joins TRBV30 and TRBJ1-1; TRBD1 might be the D (6 bases). The germline V gene has CDR1 GTSNPN and CDR2 SVGIG (reference sequence). V lost 4 bases and J lost 5, with 14 bases in between. CDR3 length: 13 amino acids. DNA of the CDR3: TGTGCCTGGACCGTAGGGGGGGCAACTGAAGCTTTCTTT. It codes for CAWTVGGATEAFF.

The rearrangement joins TRBV28 to TRBJ1-2; TRBD1 matches 8 bases. V dropped 6 bases and J dropped 8; count of bases not matched to a gene: 11. The CDR3 sequence is 14 residues long. CDR1 is MDHEN, CDR2 SYDVKM, per germline. The CDR3, as DNA: TGTGCCAGCAGATCGCCGGGACAGGCCTTCGGCTACACCTTC. Amino acids: CASRSPGQAFGYTF.

The V gene is TRBV28, the J gene TRBJ2-4; TRBD2 aligns across 9 bases. The V gene end was trimmed by 2 bases and the J gene end by 7 bases; junction bases not matched to a gene: 3. Germline CDR1 is MDHEN and CDR2 is SYDVKM. The CDR3 is made up of 14 amino acids. CDR3 nucleotides: TGTGCCAGCAGTTTACTGGCGGGGGGGAACATTCAGTACTTC. Residues: CASSLLAGGNIQYF.

The genes are TRBV15 and TRBJ2-7; D gene ambiguous. Germline CDR1 LNHNV, CDR2 YYDKDF (reference sequence). The CDR3 spans 12 residues. V was trimmed by 0 bases and J by 4 bases, leaving 4 bases between them. The CDR3 region is CATSRDRYEQYF. The CDR3 DNA follows: TGTGCCACCAGCAGAGACAGGTACGAGCAGTACTTC.

The rearrangement uses TRBV5-6 and TRBJ2-7; D ambiguous. CDR3 size: 13 residues. The germline V gene encodes CDR1 SGHDT and CDR2 YYEEEE. V was clipped by 4 bases and J by 2 bases, with 10 bases between them. The CDR3 reads CASSRAPPYEQYF. CDR3 nucleotide sequence: TGTGCCAGCAGCCGCGCCCCCCCCTACGAGCAGTACTTC.

This chain connects TRBV5-1 to TRBJ2-1; the D gene is possibly TRBD2 (6 bases). Trimming left V 6 bases short and J 5 bases short, with 15 bases between. The CDR3 sequence is 14 residues long. CDR1 and CDR2 from the germline V gene are SGHRS and YFSETQ. CDR3 DNA: TGCGCCAGCAACCGGGAGCGCGGTCACAATGAGCAGTTCTTC. Translated: CASNRERGHNEQFF.

CDR3 region: CASKGPMSLIGSPLHF. DNA of the CDR3: TGTGCCAGCAAGGGGCCTATGTCCCTAATTGGCTCACCCCTCCACTTT. J is TRBJ1-6 and V is TRBV2; D possibly corresponds to TRBD1 (5 bases). Trimming pared 7 bases from V and 10 bases from J, leaving 23 bases between. Per the germline V gene, CDR1 is SNHLY and CDR2 is FYNNEI. This CDR3 is 16 amino acids long.

This clone was seen once. This CDR3 is CASSLTGRTDTQYF. The CDR3, as DNA: TGTGCCAGCAGCTTAACCGGGAGGACAGATACGCAGTATTTT. The chain couples TRBV7-9 to TRBJ2-3, with 7 bases lining up with TRBD2. The CDR3 covers 14 residues. Germline trimming cut 2 bases from V and 3 bases from J; bases unmatched to any gene: 2. Germline lookup yields CDR1 SEHNR and CDR2 FQNEAQ (reference sequence).

The chain employs TRBV7-9 and TRBJ2-3, with D possibly matching TRBD2 (5 bases). The CDR3 loop spans 13 amino acids. CDR1 and CDR2 from the germline V gene are SEHNR and FQNEAQ (reference sequence). Trimming removed 2 bases from V and 5 bases from J, with 8 bases in between. CDR3 sequence: CASSLTREDTQYF. The CDR3 nucleotides are TGTGCCAGCAGCTTAACTAGAGAAGATACGCAGTATTTT.

The gene calls are TRBV5-1 and TRBJ2-1; TRBD2 matches 7 bases. CDR3 length equals 15 residues. J was trimmed by 0 bases and V by 10 bases; bases with no gene match: 10. Germline CDR1 and CDR2: SGHRS and YFSETQ. The CDR3 coding sequence is TGCGCCTCCGCCCTAGCGGATAGCTCCTACAATGAGCAGTTCTTC. Translating it yields CASALADSSYNEQFF.

The rearrangement uses TRBV6-1 and TRBJ1-3; possibly TRBD1 for D (5 bases). The CDR3 spans 17 residues. CDR1 and CDR2 (germline): MNHNS, SASEGT. V gave up 2 bases and J gave up 0 bases, with 14 bases separating them. This CDR3 is CASSERLTASSGNTIYF. The CDR3 DNA reads TGTGCCAGCAGTGAACGATTGACAGCCAGCTCTGGAAACACCATATATTTT.

The V call is TRBV2, the J call TRBJ1-2; possibly TRBD1 for D (6 bases). The germline V gene encodes CDR1 SNHLY and CDR2 FYNNEI. Trimming stripped 7 bases from V and 4 bases from J, with 16 bases between. This CDR3 is built from 14 residues. CDR3 sequence: CASTGESGAYGYTF. CDR3 in DNA: TGTGCCAGCACAGGGGAGAGTGGGGCCTATGGCTACACCTTC.

This clone showed up just a few times. The genes are TRBV14 and TRBJ2-7; no reliable D call. V was pared by 1 base and J by 3 bases, with 7 bases between. This CDR3 has 13 amino acids. CDR1 and CDR2 from the germline V gene are SGHDN and FVKESK. The CDR3, as DNA: TGTGCCAGCAGCCAAGTTCCGGGCTACGAGCAGTACTTC. Amino acids: CASSQVPGYEQYF.

The chain recombines TRBV7-8 with TRBJ2-3; 10 bases fit TRBD2. Germline V gene data show CDR1 as SGHVS and CDR2 as FQNEAQ. With 1 base clipped from V and 5 bases from J, the junction kept 21 bases outside the gene matches. The CDR3 covers 21 residues. The chain's CDR3 is CASSLDGSFGTSVMPVDTQYF. The CDR3 nucleotides read TGTGCCAGCAGCTTAGATGGGTCTTTTGGGACTAGCGTAATGCCGGTAGATACGCAGTATTTT. Drawing the rest from reference TRBV7-8 and TRBJ2-3, the complete variable domain is GAGVSQSPRYKVAKRGQDVALRCDPISGHVSLFWYQQALGQGPEFLTYFQNEAQLDKSGLPSDRFFAERPEGSVSTLKIQRTQQEDSAVYLCASSLDGSFGTSVMPVDTQYFGPGTRLTVL.

A single count supports this clone. The chain has TRBV4-1 and TRBJ1-2; D might be TRBD1 (6 bases). Deletions cut 1 base from V and 3 bases from J, with 9 bases between. The CDR3 runs 14 residues. Germline-derived CDR1 and CDR2 are MGHRA and YSYEKL. CDR3 sequence reads: CASSQVRGDYGYTF. CDR3 bases: TGCGCCAGCAGCCAAGTCAGGGGAGACTATGGCTACACCTTC.

This chain links TRBV5-1 with TRBJ1-1; D gene uncertain. This CDR3 spans 12 amino acids. Germline V CDR1 and CDR2: SGHRS, YFSETQ. Trimming removed 4 bases at V and 3 bases at J, with 7 bases between. The CDR3 loop reads CASSLPDTEAFF. CDR3 nucleotide sequence: TGCGCCAGCAGCCTCCCCGACACTGAAGCTTTCTTT.

This clone was seen only once. The chain carries TRBV7-9 and TRBJ2-3; the D is unclear. This CDR3 has 13 amino acids. Trimming removed 1 base from V and 4 bases from J, with 6 bases in between. Germline CDR1 SEHNR, CDR2 FQNEAQ (reference sequence). CDR3 DNA sequence: TGTGCCAGCAGCTTAGAGAGCCCAGATACGCAGTATTTT. Amino acids: CASSLESPDTQYF. Full variable domain (rest looked up from reference TRBV7-9 and TRBJ2-3): DTGVSQNPRHKITKRGQNVTFRCDPISEHNRLYWYRQTLGQGPEFLTYFQNEAQLEKSRLLSDRFSAERPKGSFSTLEIQRTEQGDSAMYLCASSLESPDTQYFGPGTRLTVL.